The 24 T cell receptor beta chains below all came from one sample that was sequenced in a study of tumor-infiltrating lymphocytes in localized non-small cell lung cancer. This table comes from immunoSEQ multiplex PCR, and its TCRdb copy is limited to in-frame clones, with some not included. The repertoire consists of around 12,000 clones, with 76% occurring once and the leading ten covering less than 20%. The sequenced sample consisted of uninvolved lung tissue not adjacent to the tumor. The receptor source for this set is a human donor with non-small cell lung cancer.

This sequence joins TRBV28 and TRBJ2-7; TRBD2 aligns across 8 bases. V lost 4 bases and J lost 2; bases outside the gene matches: 7. The CDR3 covers 15 residues. The germline gives CDR1 MDHEN, CDR2 SYDVKM. The CDR3 is CASSSLAGLPYEQYF. In DNA, the CDR3 is TGTGCCAGCAGTTCGTTAGCGGGACTGCCCTACGAGCAGTACTTC.

The chain combines TRBV6-5 with TRBJ1-3; no clear D gene. From germline, CDR1 is MNHEY and CDR2 SVGAGI. Trimming took 2 bases from V and 4 from J, leaving 15 bases between them. The length of the CDR3 is 16 residues. CDR3 DNA sequence: TGTGCCAGCAGTTACGGAACAGTCACGGGCGGAAACACCATATATTTT. Translating gives CASSYGTVTGGNTIYF.

This chain joins TRBV29-1 and TRBJ2-7; the D call may be TRBD1 or TRBD2 (5 bases each). Trimming cost V 1 base and J 6 bases, with 25 bases left between them. Germline CDR1 reads SQVTM; CDR2 reads ANQGSEA. This CDR3 region has 17 residues. CDR3: CSVEGVVQRQGVGEQYF. The CDR3 DNA follows: TGCAGCGTTGAAGGGGTCGTACAGCGGCAGGGAGTTGGCGAGCAGTACTTC.

The rearrangement joins TRBV28 to TRBJ2-1, with D possibly TRBD1 on 5 matching bases. The germline V gene has CDR1 MDHEN and CDR2 SYDVKM. Deletions cut 0 bases from V and 7 bases from J, with 13 bases between. The CDR3 loop spans 15 amino acids. This CDR3 reads CASSLWGEAGNEQFF. DNA for the CDR3: TGTGCCAGCAGTTTATGGGGCGAGGCAGGGAATGAGCAGTTCTTC. Together with reference TRBV28 and TRBJ2-1, the CDR3 gives the full variable domain: DVKVTQSSRYLVKRTGEKVFLECVQDMDHENMFWYRQDPGLGLRLIYFSYDVKMKEKGDIPEGYSVSREKKERFSLILESASTNQTSMYLCASSLWGEAGNEQFFGPGTRLTVL.

The V gene is TRBV2, the J gene TRBJ1-2, with D perhaps TRBD1 (5 bases). The V gene's germline CDR1 is SNHLY and CDR2 FYNNEI. This CDR3 is 15 amino acids long. Trimming left V 10 bases short and J 6 bases short, with 24 bases between. The CDR3 coding sequence is TGTGCCAAGCGGGGGGTAGAAGCACCTGTTAATGGCTACACCTTC. Translated, it gives CAKRGVEAPVNGYTF. Looking up the rest from reference TRBV2 and TRBJ1-2 gives the full variable domain: EPEVTQTPSHQVTQMGQEVILRCVPISNHLYFYWYRQILGQKVEFLVSFYNNEISEKSEIFDDQFSVERPDGSNFTLKIRSTKLEDSAMYFCAKRGVEAPVNGYTFGSGTRLTVV.

This sequence joins TRBV5-1 and TRBJ1-4; D is unclear. Trimming took 3 bases from V and 7 from J, leaving 13 bases between them. CDR1 is SGHRS, CDR2 YFSETQ, per germline. CDR3 size: 14 residues. The CDR3 DNA reads as TGCGCCAGCAGCTCCTCCCAGTATGGTGAAAAACTGTTTTTT. Its protein product is CASSSSQYGEKLFF.

The rearrangement links TRBV6-5 to TRBJ2-7; no reliable D call. V was cut by 4 bases and J by 2 bases, with 12 bases left in between. The V gene's germline CDR1 is MNHEY and CDR2 SVGAGI. The CDR3 has 14 residues. CDR3 region: CASSFKRRPYEQYF. CDR3 sequence (DNA): TGTGCCAGCAGTTTCAAAAGACGACCCTACGAGCAGTACTTC.

This clone has just a few counts. This chain connects TRBV5-1 to TRBJ2-2; 7 nucleotides match TRBD1. The CDR3 totals 15 residues. The germline V gene encodes CDR1 SGHRS and CDR2 YFSETQ. V lost 4 bases, J lost 6 bases, and 9 bases stayed unmatched. CDR3 sequence: CASSLRDSHPGELFF. The CDR3 nucleotides are TGCGCCAGCAGCCTAAGGGACAGTCATCCCGGGGAGCTGTTTTTT.

J is TRBJ1-2 and V is TRBV6-1; maybe TRBD1 (6 bases). Trimming stripped 7 bases from V and 8 bases from J, with 20 bases between. The germline V gene encodes CDR1 MNHNS and CDR2 SASEGT. This CDR3 region has 14 residues. CDR3: CASTGGGDSPGYTF. The DNA of the CDR3 is TGTGCCAGCACCGGGGGCGGGGATTCTCCCGGCTACACCTTC.

This chain connects TRBV4-1 to TRBJ2-3, with D perhaps TRBD1 (5 bases). The CDR3 runs to 14 residues. Germline CDR1 is MGHRA and CDR2 is YSYEKL. The V end was cut by 2 bases, the J end by 4 bases, with 10 bases between. The CDR3 DNA is TGCGCCAGCAGCCAATCGCAGGGCCCAGATACGCAGTATTTT. Translated, it gives CASSQSQGPDTQYF.

The V and J genes are TRBV19 and TRBJ1-5; 7 nucleotides line up with TRBD1. CDR3 length: 13 amino acids. J was trimmed by 6 bases and V by 6 bases; bases with no gene match: 5. Germline-derived CDR1 and CDR2 are LNHDA and SQIVND (reference sequence). The CDR3 bases are TGTGCCAGTAGCCCAAACAGGGGTCAGCCCCAGCATTTT. It yields the protein CASSPNRGQPQHF.

To note about this clone: The sample carries other DNA sequences with the same CDR3. The rearrangement links TRBV6-5 to TRBJ1-5; 7 bases map to TRBD1. Germline V gene sequence: CDR1 MNHEY, CDR2 SVGAGI. The CDR3 has 15 amino acids. Trimming removed 2 bases from V and 4 bases from J; junction bases left unmatched: 5. The CDR3 DNA follows: TGTGCCAGCAGTTACGGGCCAGGGGGTAATCAGCCCCAGCATTTT. Translated, it gives CASSYGPGGNQPQHF.

The chain has TRBV2 and TRBJ2-5; D gene uncertain. With 4 bases removed from V and 3 bases from J, the gap between germline ends came to 15 bases. Germline V gene lookup returns CDR1 SNHLY and CDR2 FYNNEI. CDR3 size: 15 residues. The CDR3 DNA sequence: TGTGCCAGCAGTGGTTTCATGGATCAGGAAGAGACCCAGTACTTC. This gives the protein CASSGFMDQEETQYF.

The chain combines TRBV28 with TRBJ1-4, with 7 positions matching TRBD1. Germline CDR1 and CDR2: MDHEN and SYDVKM. CDR3 length: 15 amino acids. After removal of 6 bases from V and 0 bases from J, the junction contained 4 bases not matched to a gene. The CDR3 loop is CASSGTATTNEKLFF. CDR3 in DNA: TGTGCCAGCAGCGGGACAGCCACAACTAATGAAAAACTGTTTTTT.

Remarks on this clone: The junction departs from germline at one end; a sequencing error may be responsible. The chain carries TRBV7-7 and TRBJ2-7; 8 bases align to TRBD1. The CDR3 consists of 14 residues. Germline V gives CDR1 SSHAT, CDR2 FNYEAQ (reference sequence). The CDR3 spells CASSLAGGLNEQYF. CDR3 in DNA: TGTGCTAGCAGCTTAGCAGGGGGCCTCAACGAGCAGTACTTC.

The chain joins TRBV10-1 to TRBJ1-5, with 7 bases lining up with TRBD1. Germline CDR1 is WNHNN and CDR2 is SYGVQD (reference sequence). J was trimmed by 3 bases and V by 6 bases; bases with no gene match: 14. The CDR3 consists of 17 residues. DNA for the CDR3: TGCGCCAGCAGCGGACAGCCGGGACAGAAAACCAATCAGCCCCAGCATTTT. This encodes CASSGQPGQKTNQPQHF.

The chain links TRBV6-1 to TRBJ2-1; perhaps TRBD2 as D (5 bases). CDR3 length equals 15 residues. V dropped 3 bases and J dropped 2 bases, with 11 bases sitting between them. Germline V gene sequence: CDR1 MNHNS, CDR2 SASEGT. The CDR3 spells CASSERGFAYNEQFF. CDR3 nucleotides: TGTGCCAGCAGTGAGAGAGGGTTCGCCTACAATGAGCAGTTCTTC.

The chain joins TRBV5-6 to TRBJ1-1; D is ambiguous. The CDR3 loop spans 11 amino acids. Per germline, CDR1 SGHDT and CDR2 YYEEEE. V lost 3 bases and J lost 3, with 3 bases in between. The CDR3 sequence is CASSSYTEAFF. The CDR3 DNA sequence: TGTGCCAGCAGCTCCTACACTGAAGCTTTCTTT.

This clone has a single count. The chain is built from TRBV12-5 and TRBJ1-4; unclear D gene. Trimming pared 1 base from V and 7 bases from J, leaving 16 bases between. This CDR3 spans 16 amino acids. The germline V gene encodes CDR1 LGHNT and CDR2 FRNRAP. CDR3: CASGLEMTGWSEKLFF. The CDR3 coding sequence is TGTGCTAGTGGTTTGGAAATGACCGGTTGGAGTGAAAAACTGTTTTTT.

The chain couples TRBV4-3 to TRBJ2-1, with 10 bases aligning to TRBD2. The CDR3 totals 15 residues. The V gene's germline CDR1 is LGHNA and CDR2 YSLEER. Trimming removed 8 bases from V and 5 bases from J; junction bases left unmatched: 9. CDR3 region: CASASLAGEDNEQFF. The CDR3 coding sequence is TGCGCCAGCGCCTCCCTAGCGGGGGAAGACAATGAGCAGTTCTTC.

V is TRBV6-4 and J is TRBJ2-3, with D unclear. CDR3 size: 13 residues. Trimming left V 2 bases short and J 2 bases short, with 5 bases between. Germline CDR1 is MRHNA and CDR2 is SNTAGT. CDR3: CASSDSITDTQYF. The CDR3 DNA reads TGTGCCAGCAGTGACAGCATCACAGATACGCAGTATTTT.

This clone has just a few counts. The rearrangement uses TRBV10-3 and TRBJ1-3, with TRBD1 identical over 10 bases. The CDR3 loop spans 17 amino acids. Trimming took 2 bases from V and 0 from J; bases not matched to a gene: 4. From germline, CDR1 is ENHRY and CDR2 SYGVKD. The CDR3: CAISERGQGLSGNTIYF. CDR3 bases: TGTGCCATCAGTGAGAGGGGACAGGGGCTCTCTGGAAACACCATATATTTT.

A single count supports this clone. The V gene is TRBV7-2, the J gene TRBJ2-3, with D perhaps TRBD1 or TRBD2 (6 bases each). The V and J ends lost 4 bases and 2 bases respectively, with 10 bases between them. The germline V gene has CDR1 SGHTA and CDR2 FQGNSA. This CDR3 region has 14 residues. The CDR3 loop is CASSSGAYTDTQYF. CDR3 coding DNA: TGTGCCAGCAGCTCGGGGGCCTACACAGATACGCAGTATTTT.

CDR3 coding DNA: TGTGCCAGCAGCTTAGCGAACGGCTACGAGCAGTACTTC. Protein product: CASSLANGYEQYF. The chain has TRBV7-6 and TRBJ2-7; no firm D call. Germline V gene sequence: CDR1 SGHVS, CDR2 FNYEAQ. V lost 0 bases, J lost 3 bases, and 6 bases lay in between. CDR3 length equals 13 residues. Combining the CDR3 with reference TRBV7-6 and TRBJ2-7 gives the whole variable domain GAGVSQSPRYKVTKRGQDVALRCDPISGHVSLYWYRQALGQGPEFLTYFNYEAQQDKSGLPNDRFSAERPEGSISTLTIQRTEQRDSAMYRCASSLANGYEQYFGPGTRLTVT.